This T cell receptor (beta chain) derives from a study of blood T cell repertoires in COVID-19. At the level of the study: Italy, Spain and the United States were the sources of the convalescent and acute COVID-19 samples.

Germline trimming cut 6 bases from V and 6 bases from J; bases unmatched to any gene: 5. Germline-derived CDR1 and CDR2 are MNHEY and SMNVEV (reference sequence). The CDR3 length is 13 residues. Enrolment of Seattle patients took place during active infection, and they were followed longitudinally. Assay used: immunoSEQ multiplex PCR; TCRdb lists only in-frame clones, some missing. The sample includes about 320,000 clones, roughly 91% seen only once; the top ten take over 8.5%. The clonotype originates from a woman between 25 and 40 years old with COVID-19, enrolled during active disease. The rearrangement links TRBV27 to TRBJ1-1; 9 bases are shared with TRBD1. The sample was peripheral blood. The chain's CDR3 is CASSLQGAAEAFF. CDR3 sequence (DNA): TGTGCCAGCAGCCTACAGGGGGCTGCTGAAGCTTTCTTT.